This TCR beta chain was retrieved from a study of response to subunit inactivated influenza vaccine. Notes on this clonotype: The antigen remains undetermined.

One entry per CDR3 protein results from TCRdb running MiXCR on the RT-PCR reads. The data show roughly 700,000 distinct CDR3 sequences, approximately 15% seen once. Findings and caveats of the study: Authors proposed each seasonal influenza vaccination draws in few new T cells.

The CDR3 is 16 amino acids. V was shortened by 5 bases and J by 2 bases, with 13 bases between the two germline ends. From germline, CDR1 is SGHVS and CDR2 FNYEAQ. The material sequenced was PBMCs from blood, taken 14 to 15 days before vaccination. V is TRBV7-6 and J is TRBJ2-6; a possible D gene is TRBD1 (5 bases). This receptor was identified in a middle-aged man who received an inactivated influenza vaccine. Here the CDR3 DNA reads TGTGCCAGCAGCGATATGGTGGGGCCTGGGGCCAACGTCCTGACTTTC. It yields the protein CASSDMVGPGANVLTF. The whole variable domain, filled in from reference TRBV7-6 and TRBJ2-6, reads GAGVSQSPRYKVTKRGQDVALRCDPISGHVSLYWYRQALGQGPEFLTYFNYEAQQDKSGLPNDRFSAERPEGSISTLTIQRTEQRDSAMYRCASSDMVGPGANVLTFGAGSRLTVL.